A single sample gave rise to the 23 T cell receptor beta chains below, sequenced in a study of shared clonotypes between healthy human individuals. Method: immunoSEQ multiplex PCR; TCRdb's copy keeps in-frame clones and lacks some. The sample lists around 700,000 clones; about two thirds were seen once. Sequencing was carried out using memory CD4+ T cells sorted from blood. Described subset: CD45RA-negative fraction. Receptor source: a woman aged 30 to 39 in good health.

CDR3 nucleotides: TGTGCCAGCAGCTTCGCTAGGCCGGCCCGTGATACGCAGTATTTT. Translated, it gives CASSFARPARDTQYF. This sequence joins TRBV7-2 and TRBJ2-3; D ambiguous. Per the germline V gene, CDR1 is SGHTA and CDR2 is FQGNSA. This CDR3 is 15 amino acids long. Trimming cost V 3 bases and J 6 bases, with 16 bases left between them.

The rearrangement links TRBV2 to TRBJ2-1; no definite D call. The length of the CDR3 is 14 residues. V was pared by 4 bases and J by 6 bases, with 13 bases between. Germline V gene sequence: CDR1 SNHLY, CDR2 FYNNEI. The CDR3, as DNA: TGTGCCAGCAGTGGGAGATTAGGTACCAATGAGCAGTTCTTC. This sequence encodes CASSGRLGTNEQFF.

This clone occurred a few times. The gene calls are TRBV7-8 and TRBJ2-5; D gene uncertain. Germline loops: CDR1 SGHVS, CDR2 FQNEAQ. The CDR3 totals 15 residues. V lost 0 bases, J lost 4 bases, and 12 bases lay in between. The CDR3 nucleotides read TGTGCCAGCAGCTTAGCACAGACGAGGAGAGAGACCCAGTACTTC. It encodes CASSLAQTRRETQYF.

This clone came up a few times. The same CDR3 is also encoded by other DNA sequences in this sample. The genes are TRBV5-1 and TRBJ2-3; 8 positions match TRBD1. In germline, CDR1 is SGHRS, CDR2 YFSETQ. V was clipped by 4 bases and J by 3 bases; unmatched bases: 4. This CDR3 contains 14 residues. The CDR3 DNA follows: TGCGCCAGCAGCCCCGGACAGGGAACAGATACGCAGTATTTT. It yields the protein CASSPGQGTDTQYF.

With respect to this clone: The sample has other DNA sequences that encode this CDR3 too. The rearrangement links TRBV19 to TRBJ2-5; D is ambiguous. This CDR3 comprises 13 residues. CDR1 and CDR2 from the germline V gene are LNHDA and SQIVND (reference sequence). The V gene lost 3 bases and the J gene lost 2 bases, with 7 bases spanning the gap. The CDR3, as DNA: TGTGCCAGTAGTATGGGTCTTCAAGAGACCCAGTACTTC. Encoded protein: CASSMGLQETQYF.

With respect to this clone: Its ends do not fully match the called genes, so a read error is possible. The J gene is TRBJ2-1, the V gene TRBV10-3, with D possibly being TRBD1 (6 bases). Germline V CDR1 and CDR2: ENHRY, SYGVKD. This CDR3 region has 12 residues. CDR3 nucleotides: TGTGCCATCAGTGGGCCAGGGGCGTCAGTGATCTTC. The encoded protein is CAISGPGASVIF.

The J gene is TRBJ2-7, the V gene TRBV13, with 14 positions matching TRBD2. This CDR3 comprises 15 residues. The V segment lost 5 bases and the J segment 6 bases; nucleotides outside the gene matches: 6. Germline V CDR1 and CDR2: PRHDT, FYEKMQ (reference sequence). The CDR3 here is CASSRRLAGGLEQYF. Here the CDR3 DNA reads TGTGCCAGCAGCCGGAGACTAGCGGGAGGGCTCGAGCAGTACTTC. Supplemented by reference TRBV13 and TRBJ2-7, the full variable domain reads AAGVIQSPRHLIKEKRETATLKCYPIPRHDTVYWYQQGPGQDPQFLISFYEKMQSDKGSIPDRFSAQQFSDYHSELNMSSLELGDSALYFCASSRRLAGGLEQYFGPGTRLTVT.

This rearrangement joins TRBV6-6 to TRBJ1-2, with TRBD1 identical over 8 bases. The trim removed 6 bases at V and 4 bases at J, leaving 7 bases unmatched. This CDR3 spans 14 amino acids. Germline assignment: CDR1 MNHNY and CDR2 SVGAGI (reference sequence). CDR3 in amino acids: CASRGTGGGYGYTF. The CDR3 nucleotides read TGTGCCAGCAGGGGGACAGGCGGGGGCTATGGCTACACCTTC.

The chain combines TRBV10-3 with TRBJ1-4; D ambiguous. The germline V gene has CDR1 ENHRY and CDR2 SYGVKD. The CDR3 sequence is 12 residues long. The germline V and J ends were trimmed by 8 bases and 8 bases, with 12 bases remaining between them. This CDR3 is CAIGELEEKLFF. The CDR3 DNA follows: TGTGCCATCGGGGAATTGGAAGAAAAACTGTTTTTT.

This chain joins TRBV27 and TRBJ2-1; tentatively, D is TRBD1 (6 bases). This CDR3 has 15 amino acids. With 5 bases removed from V and 0 bases from J, the gap between germline ends came to 11 bases. The germline V gene has CDR1 MNHEY and CDR2 SMNVEV (reference sequence). The CDR3, as DNA: TGTGCCAGCAGTCTTGACAGGAGCTCCTACAATGAGCAGTTCTTC. This encodes CASSLDRSSYNEQFF.

With regard to this clone: The junction and the germline gene differ at one end; a read error may be behind it. The chain couples TRBV4-1 to TRBJ2-3, with 9 bases fitting TRBD1. The CDR3 is made up of 13 amino acids. Germline CDR1 and CDR2: MGHRA and YSYEKL. The CDR3 here is CASSRGTGTGTDF. The CDR3 bases are TGCGCCAGCAGCCGAGGAACCGGGACAGGGACGGATTTT.

Note on this clone: Distinct nucleotide sequences in the sample also encode this CDR3. The chain links TRBV5-1 to TRBJ2-4; TRBD2 agrees at 9 bases. The V and J ends lost 0 bases and 7 bases, in that order; junction bases with no gene match: 5. The germline V gene encodes CDR1 SGHRS and CDR2 YFSETQ. This CDR3 is 15 amino acids long. CDR3: CASSLGSGSGNIQYF. The CDR3 DNA follows: TGCGCCAGCAGCTTGGGTAGCGGGAGTGGGAACATTCAGTACTTC.

The chain couples TRBV5-1 to TRBJ2-5, with TRBD2 as a possible D gene (6 bases). With 3 bases removed from V and 5 bases from J, the gap between germline ends came to 14 bases. The CDR3 has 14 amino acids. Germline CDR1 and CDR2: SGHRS and YFSETQ. CDR3 DNA sequence: TGCGCCAGCAGCTGGGCGGAACGGGGGGAGACCCAGTACTTC. Protein product: CASSWAERGETQYF.

V gene TRBV11-2 combines with J gene TRBJ1-4; TRBD1 agrees at 7 bases. There are 12 residues in the CDR3. CDR1 and CDR2 (germline): SGHAT, FQNNGV. V lost 3 bases to trimming and J lost 12 bases; unmatched junction nucleotides: 4. The CDR3, as DNA: TGTGCCAGCAGCTTTGACAGGGCGGAACTGTTTTTT. It specifies CASSFDRAELFF.

The chain uses TRBV19 and TRBJ2-2; D might be TRBD2 (5 bases). The V end lost 5 bases, the J end lost 6 bases, and 16 bases lay between the germline ends. The CDR3 length is 15 residues. CDR1 LNHDA and CDR2 SQIVND come from the germline V gene (reference sequence). The CDR3 spells CASSSTGRLPGELFF. CDR3 nucleotides: TGTGCCAGTAGTTCTACGGGAAGATTACCCGGGGAGCTGTTTTTT.

The V call is TRBV7-9, the J call TRBJ1-4; 7 bases fit TRBD1. The CDR3 has 14 residues. Germline loops: CDR1 SEHNR, CDR2 FQNEAQ (reference sequence). The J segment lost 5 bases and the V segment lost 4 bases, leaving 4 bases of the junction unmatched. CDR3 bases: TGTGCCAGCAGCTCCAGGGGGACGAATGAAAAACTGTTTTTT. Translation gives CASSSRGTNEKLFF.

The CDR3 protein is CASSTVNSPLHF. The CDR3 nucleotides read TGTGCCAGCAGTACAGTTAATTCACCCCTCCACTTT. The genes are TRBV11-2 and TRBJ1-6; D is unresolved. V dropped 6 bases and J dropped 6 bases, with 6 bases sitting between them. CDR1 and CDR2 from the germline V gene are SGHAT and FQNNGV. The CDR3 is 12 residues long.

V is TRBV19 and J is TRBJ2-1; 9 bases are shared with TRBD2. The junction had 9 bases not matched to a gene; V was cut back by 2 bases and J by 7 bases. Germline CDR1 is LNHDA and CDR2 is SQIVND (reference sequence). The length of the CDR3 is 16 residues. Written as DNA, the CDR3 is TGTGCCAGTAGTATAAAAAAAAGGCTAGCGGGGAATGAGCAGTTCTTC. Translating it yields CASSIKKRLAGNEQFF.

The V gene is TRBV9, the J gene TRBJ2-1; no reliable D call. The CDR3 covers 15 residues. Germline CDR1 reads SGDLS; CDR2 reads YYNGEE. Trimming shortened V by 2 bases and J by 0 bases, and 9 bases separated the two germline ends. CDR3 coding DNA: TGTGCCAGCAGCGTTGACGCGAGCTCCTACAATGAGCAGTTCTTC. It codes for CASSVDASSYNEQFF. Full variable domain (missing parts from reference TRBV9 and TRBJ2-1): DSGVTQTPKHLITATGQRVTLRCSPRSGDLSVYWYQQSLDQGLQFLIQYYNGEERAKGNILERFSAQQFPDLHSELNLSSLELGDSALYFCASSVDASSYNEQFFGPGTRLTVL.

The gene calls are TRBV28 and TRBJ1-1; 7 nucleotides line up with TRBD1. The CDR3 covers 16 residues. The J segment lost 3 bases and the V segment lost 6 bases, leaving 13 bases of the junction unmatched. Germline CDR1 and CDR2: MDHEN and SYDVKM. The CDR3 is CASSPSVGQVYTEAFF. CDR3 bases: TGTGCCAGCAGCCCCTCCGTCGGACAGGTCTACACTGAAGCTTTCTTT.

Only one count was recorded for this clone. CDR3 in DNA: TGTGCCAGCAGTGGCACACGTCTAAACTATGGCTACACCTTC. Translated, it gives CASSGTRLNYGYTF. The rearrangement uses TRBV2 and TRBJ1-2; D call uncertain. CDR3 length: 14 amino acids. Per the germline V gene, CDR1 is SNHLY and CDR2 is FYNNEI. V was trimmed by 4 bases and J by 2 bases, leaving 11 bases between them.

This chain uses TRBV27 with TRBJ1-5; tentatively, D is TRBD1 (6 bases). CDR1 and CDR2 (germline): MNHEY, SMNVEV (reference sequence). The CDR3 contains 14 residues. With 3 bases removed from V and 6 bases from J, the gap between germline ends came to 12 bases. CDR3 residues: CASSFSRGTQPQHF. The CDR3 DNA reads as TGTGCCAGCAGTTTTAGTAGGGGGACTCAGCCCCAGCATTTT.

This chain uses TRBV2 with TRBJ1-1; tentatively, D is TRBD1 (5 bases). V lost 3 bases and J 4 bases, leaving 9 bases between the germline ends. Per germline, CDR1 SNHLY and CDR2 FYNNEI. The CDR3 has 13 residues. The CDR3 sequence: CASSEFRATEAFF. The CDR3, as DNA: TGTGCCAGCAGTGAGTTCAGGGCCACTGAAGCTTTCTTT.